The 29 T cell receptor beta chains below were found in one sample sequenced in a study of CD8 T cells in Susac syndrome. Random-hexamer reverse transcription was applied to about 0.45 to 1 ug RNA. TCRdb re-called the immunoSEQ multiplex PCR reads through MiXCR, storing one row per CDR3 protein. The sample lists under 300,000 distinct CDR3 sequences, 90% to 96% seen once, with around 0.1% in the top ten. Material for sequencing was CD4+ T cells from PBMCs. The receptor set was obtained from a human donor with Susac syndrome.

The chain has TRBV9 and TRBJ1-1; maybe TRBD1 (5 bases). CDR3 length: 15 amino acids. V dropped 0 bases and J dropped 1 base, with 10 bases sitting between them. Germline V gene data show CDR1 as SGDLS and CDR2 as YYNGEE. CDR3 in DNA: TGTGCCAGCAGCGTAGGCGGGGGACCGAACACTGAAGCTTTCTTT. Amino acids: CASSVGGGPNTEAFF.

The V call is TRBV6-5, the J call TRBJ1-1, with TRBD1 identical over 7 bases. The germline V gene encodes CDR1 MNHEY and CDR2 SVGAGI. The junction had 6 bases not matched to a gene; V was cut back by 2 bases and J by 6 bases. This CDR3 contains 14 residues. CDR3 in amino acids: CASSYTPGQSEAFF. The CDR3 coding sequence is TGTGCCAGCAGTTACACTCCGGGACAGTCTGAAGCTTTCTTT.

The chain carries TRBV11-3 and TRBJ1-2; D gene uncertain. This CDR3 has 15 residues. V lost 5 bases to trimming and J lost 4 bases, with 17 bases between them. CDR1 and CDR2 (germline): SGHNT, YENEEA. CDR3 in DNA: TGTGCCAGCAGCCTCATCTCTGGCAGTACCTATGGCTACACCTTC. Protein: CASSLISGSTYGYTF.

The chain couples TRBV30 to TRBJ1-3, with D unclear. CDR1 and CDR2 from the germline V gene are GTSNPN and SVGIG (reference sequence). The CDR3 runs 13 residues. V lost 1 base and J lost 4, with 8 bases in between. CDR3 in amino acids: CAWSGTEGNTIYF. The DNA of the CDR3 is TGTGCCTGGAGTGGGACCGAGGGAAACACCATATATTTT.

The chain couples TRBV15 to TRBJ1-5; no clear D gene. The germline gives CDR1 LNHNV, CDR2 YYDKDF (reference sequence). V dropped 1 base and J dropped 0 bases, with 7 bases sitting between them. CDR3 length equals 15 residues. CDR3 nucleotide sequence: TGTGCCACCAGCAGAGTGGTGACTAGCAATCAGCCCCAGCATTTT. It translates to CATSRVVTSNQPQHF.

The chain has TRBV9 and TRBJ2-1; maybe TRBD2 (5 bases). CDR1 and CDR2 from the germline V gene are SGDLS and YYNGEE. V lost 0 bases to trimming and J lost 7 bases, with 11 bases between them. The CDR3 totals 14 residues. The CDR3 loop is CASSVGLALNEQFF. The CDR3, as DNA: TGTGCCAGCAGCGTAGGTCTAGCTCTAAATGAGCAGTTCTTC.

This rearrangement joins TRBV29-1 to TRBJ2-1; no firm D call. CDR1 is SQVTM, CDR2 ANQGSEA, per germline. This CDR3 is built from 14 residues. Trimming pared 8 bases from V and 3 bases from J, leaving 17 bases between. Written as DNA, the CDR3 is TGCAGCCCTGTTGCCAACAGAGGCTACAATGAGCAGTTCTTC. It translates to CSPVANRGYNEQFF.

The rearrangement uses TRBV9 and TRBJ2-5; tentatively, D is TRBD1 or TRBD2 (5 bases each). The CDR3 totals 13 residues. The germline V gene has CDR1 SGDLS and CDR2 YYNGEE. The V end lost 2 bases, the J end lost 3 bases, and 8 bases lay between the germline ends. The CDR3, as DNA: TGTGCCAGCAGCGTGGGGGACGAAGAGACCCAGTACTTC. Amino acids: CASSVGDEETQYF.

The CDR3 nucleotides read TGTGCCAGCGGCCGGGTCGACAGGACAGCTTTCTTT. It yields the protein CASGRVDRTAFF. The chain couples TRBV6-5 to TRBJ1-1, with TRBD1 as a possible D gene (6 bases). CDR3 length equals 12 residues. Trimming removed 8 bases at V and 10 bases at J, with 17 bases between. The germline CDR1 and CDR2 sequences are MNHEY and SVGAGI.

The chain employs TRBV30 and TRBJ1-1; 7 bases are shared with TRBD1. Trimming at V came to 4 bases and at J to 3 bases, leaving 8 bases not matched to a gene. The germline V gene encodes CDR1 GTSNPN and CDR2 SVGIG (reference sequence). The CDR3 loop spans 14 amino acids. In DNA, the CDR3 is TGTGCCTGGAATCCCAACAGGGGCTACACTGAAGCTTTCTTT. Translating gives CAWNPNRGYTEAFF.

The CDR3 spells CASTLGQGRETQYF. The CDR3 DNA is TGTGCCAGCACCCTGGGGCAGGGCAGAGAGACCCAGTACTTC. This chain connects TRBV11-2 to TRBJ2-5, with D maybe TRBD1 (5 bases). Trimming took 7 bases from V and 4 from J, leaving 16 bases between them. The CDR3 extends over 14 amino acids. CDR1 and CDR2 (germline): SGHAT, FQNNGV.

The genes are TRBV7-9 and TRBJ1-1; TRBD1 agrees at 7 bases. J was trimmed by 6 bases and V by 8 bases; bases with no gene match: 3. CDR1 is SEHNR and CDR2 is FQNEAQ in the germline V gene (reference sequence). CDR3 length: 11 amino acids. The CDR3 is CASGGQPEAFF. The CDR3 region has the DNA TGTGCCAGCGGGGGACAGCCTGAAGCTTTCTTT.

This clonotype has just a few counts. V gene TRBV6-5 combines with J gene TRBJ1-1, with D possibly matching TRBD1 (5 bases). The ends were cut back, 2 bases at V and 11 bases at J, with 15 bases in the middle. Germline CDR1 reads MNHEY; CDR2 reads SVGAGI. The CDR3 is made up of 13 amino acids. Here the CDR3 reads CASSYIQGVGAFF. The CDR3 DNA reads TGTGCCAGCAGTTACATTCAGGGAGTCGGGGCTTTCTTT.

This chain connects TRBV3-1 to TRBJ2-1, with 10 bases fitting TRBD2. Germline trimming cut 6 bases from V and 6 bases from J; bases unmatched to any gene: 14. The CDR3 is 17 residues long. The germline V gene encodes CDR1 LGHDT and CDR2 YNNKEL (reference sequence). CDR3 DNA: TGTGCCAGCAGGGCGGAGCTAGCGGGAGTACTGGGCAATGAGCAGTTCTTC. Its protein is CASRAELAGVLGNEQFF.

This chain uses TRBV12-3 or TRBV12-4 with TRBJ2-5, with D unclear. The CDR3 covers 13 residues. Trimming left V 0 bases short and J 7 bases short, with 9 bases between. CDR3 sequence: CASSLAVRPTQYF. The CDR3 region has the DNA TGTGCCAGCAGTTTAGCGGTCCGGCCGACCCAGTACTTC.

The V and J genes are TRBV12-3 or TRBV12-4 and TRBJ1-2; D may be TRBD1 (6 bases). This CDR3 region has 13 residues. V shed 10 bases and J shed 8 bases, with 20 bases lying between them. For the CDR3, the DNA is TGTGCCACCAGCCCGGACAGTCGGGGAGGCTACACCTTC. Its protein is CATSPDSRGGYTF.

The rearrangement links TRBV12-3 or TRBV12-4 to TRBJ1-4, with 9 bases matching TRBD1. This CDR3 comprises 15 residues. J lost 8 bases, V lost 6 bases, and 10 bases had no gene match. In DNA form, the CDR3 reads TGTGCCAGCAGGGGACTGGGACAGGGAGGGGAAAAACTGTTTTTT. Amino acids: CASRGLGQGGEKLFF.

This clonotype occurred once. The rearrangement joins TRBV11-1 to TRBJ2-1; 7 bases line up with TRBD1. Germline loops: CDR1 SGHAT, CDR2 FQDESV (reference sequence). J gave up 5 bases and V 3 bases, and 1 base lay outside the gene matches. The CDR3 consists of 13 residues. The CDR3 nucleotides are TGTGCCAGCAGCTTCAGGGGGAACAATGAGCAGTTCTTC. It yields the protein CASSFRGNNEQFF.

The V gene is TRBV4-1, the J gene TRBJ2-6, with D perhaps being TRBD1 or TRBD2 (6 bases each). This CDR3 spans 17 amino acids. CDR1 is MGHRA, CDR2 YSYEKL, per germline. The V end lost 0 bases, the J end lost 2 bases, and 11 bases lay between the germline ends. For the CDR3, the DNA is TGCGCCAGCAGCCAAGAGTGGGGGGCTGCTGGGGCCAACGTCCTGACTTTC. Protein product: CASSQEWGAAGANVLTF.

This chain connects TRBV11-2 to TRBJ1-1; 9 bases are a match to TRBD1. This CDR3 region has 14 residues. Trimming took 4 bases from V and 5 from J; bases not matched to a gene: 5. Germline CDR1 reads SGHAT; CDR2 reads FQNNGV. The CDR3 loop reads CASSYDRGGTEAFF. The CDR3 DNA sequence: TGTGCCAGCAGCTATGACAGGGGGGGGACTGAAGCTTTCTTT. Together with reference TRBV11-2 and TRBJ1-1, the CDR3 gives the full variable domain: EAGVAQSPRYKIIEKRQSVAFWCNPISGHATLYWYQQILGQGPKLLIQFQNNGVVDDSQLPKDRFSAERLKGVDSTLKIQPAKLEDSAVYLCASSYDRGGTEAFFGQGTRLTVV.

The chain joins TRBV7-9 to TRBJ2-5, with TRBD2 matching over 9 bases. The CDR3 covers 14 residues. Germline V gene lookup returns CDR1 SEHNR and CDR2 FQNEAQ (reference sequence). V lost 5 bases, J lost 4 bases, and 5 bases stayed unmatched. CDR3: CASSQRLAVETQYF. The CDR3 DNA follows: TGTGCCAGCAGCCAAAGACTAGCGGTAGAGACCCAGTACTTC. Based on the CDR3 plus reference TRBV7-9 and TRBJ2-5, the full variable domain is DTGVSQNPRHKITKRGQNVTFRCDPISEHNRLYWYRQTLGQGPEFLTYFQNEAQLEKSRLLSDRFSAERPKGSFSTLEIQRTEQGDSAMYLCASSQRLAVETQYFGPGTRLLVL.

V gene TRBV2 combines with J gene TRBJ1-5; D is uncertain. Trimming removed 1 base at V and 6 bases at J, with 7 bases between. Per the germline V gene, CDR1 is SNHLY and CDR2 is FYNNEI. The CDR3 loop spans 13 amino acids. CDR3 in amino acids: CASSEESGQPQHF. The CDR3 coding sequence is TGTGCCAGCAGTGAAGAGAGCGGTCAGCCCCAGCATTTT. The variable domain in full, completed from reference TRBV2 and TRBJ1-5, reads EPEVTQTPSHQVTQMGQEVILRCVPISNHLYFYWYRQILGQKVEFLVSFYNNEISEKSEIFDDQFSVERPDGSNFTLKIRSTKLEDSAMYFCASSEESGQPQHFGDGTRLSIL.

V and J are TRBV15 and TRBJ2-3; TRBD1 aligns across 7 bases. This CDR3 has 17 amino acids. In germline, CDR1 is LNHNV, CDR2 YYDKDF (reference sequence). V lost 6 bases to trimming and J lost 0 bases; unmatched junction nucleotides: 12. This CDR3 is CATSPGTAITSTDTQYF. The CDR3 DNA reads as TGTGCCACCAGTCCCGGGACAGCCATAACTAGCACAGATACGCAGTATTTT.

The V gene is TRBV20-1, the J gene TRBJ1-2; weak D call: TRBD1 (5 bases). The germline V gene has CDR1 DFQATT and CDR2 SNEGSKA (reference sequence). Trimming took 2 bases from V and 13 from J, leaving 23 bases between them. This CDR3 is 14 amino acids long. CDR3 amino acids: CSARLRNQGSGSTF. CDR3 nucleotide sequence: TGCAGTGCTAGATTGAGGAATCAGGGCTCAGGTTCCACCTTC.

This sequence joins TRBV20-1 and TRBJ2-7, with a possible D match to TRBD2 (6 bases). Germline CDR1 is DFQATT and CDR2 is SNEGSKA (reference sequence). The CDR3 is made up of 14 amino acids. V dropped 3 bases and J dropped 3 bases, with 15 bases sitting between them. This chain's CDR3 is CSASPSGEVYEQYF. CDR3 in DNA: TGCAGTGCTAGCCCCTCGGGAGAGGTCTACGAGCAGTACTTC.

V and J are TRBV9 and TRBJ2-1, with D tentatively TRBD1 or TRBD2 (6 bases each). The CDR3 contains 13 residues. Germline loops: CDR1 SGDLS, CDR2 YYNGEE. The V end lost 0 bases, the J end lost 9 bases, and 10 bases lay between the germline ends. CDR3 DNA: TGTGCCAGCAGCGTAGAACAGGGAGGTGAGCAGTTCTTC. Its protein product is CASSVEQGGEQFF.

The chain has TRBV28 and TRBJ1-2; 9 positions agree with TRBD1. The germline V gene has CDR1 MDHEN and CDR2 SYDVKM. The CDR3 is made up of 14 amino acids. With V trimmed by 3 bases and J by 7 bases, 6 bases remained unmatched. The CDR3 sequence: CASSLKQGAGGYTF. The CDR3 DNA follows: TGTGCCAGCAGTTTGAAACAGGGGGCTGGTGGCTACACCTTC.

The CDR3 reads CASSLDQGLVETQYF. In DNA, the CDR3 is TGCGCCAGCAGCTTGGATCAGGGGCTCGTAGAGACCCAGTACTTC. V is TRBV5-1 and J is TRBJ2-5, with a tentative D call TRBD1 (6 bases). The V gene's germline CDR1 is SGHRS and CDR2 YFSETQ. Trimming stripped 0 bases from V and 4 bases from J, with 13 bases between. CDR3 length: 15 amino acids.

The gene calls are TRBV6-5 and TRBJ1-1; D is undetermined. Germline V CDR1 and CDR2: MNHEY, SVGAGI. The ends were cut back, 5 bases at V and 11 bases at J, with 12 bases in the middle. The CDR3 is 11 amino acids. The CDR3 DNA reads TGTGCCAGCAGTCCCGGGGTAGGGGCTTTCTTT. It translates to CASSPGVGAFF.